This TCR beta chain was sequenced during a study of Ad26.COV2.S vaccination and SARS-CoV-2 variants. Study overall: The donor belonged to the COV1001 Ad26.COV2.S trial arm. Recipients of Ad26.COV2.S got it intramuscularly, once or twice 56 days apart.

The treatment: over 15 received Ad26.COV2.S at low or high dose, single or two shots; about 5 received placebo; per-sample allocation not given. Day 63 following the first vaccine or placebo injection was when the samples were taken. Clones were read by immunoSEQ multiplex PCR, and TCRdb kept only the in-frame ones, dropping some. The sample lists about 410,000 clones, approximately 92% occurring once. Germline V CDR1 and CDR2: SEHNR, FQNEAQ (reference sequence). This CDR3 is 15 amino acids long. Trimming took 4 bases from V and 6 from J; bases not matched to a gene: 12. Material: peripheral blood, obtained in a trial of Ad26.COV2.S vaccine versus placebo. The TCR comes from a person between 18 and 59 years old who received the Ad26.COV2.S COVID-19 vaccine or a placebo. This chain connects TRBV7-9 to TRBJ2-7; 7 positions agree with TRBD1. CDR3: CASSSRAGTVGEQYF. The CDR3, as DNA: TGTGCCAGCAGCTCCCGAGCCGGGACAGTTGGCGAGCAGTACTTC.